This T cell receptor beta chain was identified in a study of PD-1 blockade in classical Hodgkin lymphoma. The germline CDR1 and CDR2 sequences are SEHNR and FQNEAQ (reference sequence). This CDR3 contains 12 residues. Between the trimmed V and J ends, which lost 5 bases and 7 bases, there was a span of 11 bases. Each of the patients experienced relapse following autologous stem cell transplantation, and their brentuximab vedotin exposure differed. Profiled with immunoSEQ multiplex PCR; TCRdb holds only in-frame clones, not every one. The sample yields 110,000 or so clones, 80% to 90% seen once. The starting material was peripheral blood mononuclear cells (PBMCs), obtained before the second cycle of nivolumab. The chain combines TRBV7-9 with TRBJ1-2; no clear D. The source is a human donor with classical Hodgkin lymphoma. The CDR3 loop reads CASSPPASGYTF. The CDR3 DNA follows: TGTGCCAGCAGCCCCCCCGCGAGTGGCTACACCTTC. Together with reference TRBV7-9 and TRBJ1-2, the CDR3 gives the full variable domain: DTGVSQNPRHKITKRGQNVTFRCDPISEHNRLYWYRQTLGQGPEFLTYFQNEAQLEKSRLLSDRFSAERPKGSFSTLEIQRTEQGDSAMYLCASSPPASGYTFGSGTRLTVV.